The rows below give T cell receptor beta chains drawn from one sample of a study of T cell responses to AZD1222 COVID-19 vaccine. Only in-frame clones appear in the TCRdb table, and some are missing; sequencing was by immunoSEQ multiplex PCR. The data contain 65,000 to 85,000 clones, 70% to 90% of them singletons. Sequences were derived from peripheral blood, sampled on day 0 of AZD1222 vaccination. These receptors were obtained from an adult in good health. The CDR3 runs from the conserved cysteine through the conserved F or W. D genes are given only for firm matches. Part of the rows lack a size; the others show once, few, many or a class for expanded clones.

size,D,length,J,V,CDR3,DNA
-,-,13,TRBJ1-1,TRBV19,CASSVTANTEAFF,TGTGCCAGTAGTGTGACAGCGAACACTGAAGCTTTCTTT
-,TRBD1,12,TRBJ1-2,TRBV24-1,CATSGQGYGYTF,TGTGCCACCAGTGGACAGGGCTATGGCTACACCTTC
-,-,15,TRBJ2-7,TRBV19,CASSIAPRRGYEQYF,TGTGCCAGTAGTATCGCCCCCCGCAGGGGCTACGAGCAGTACTTC
-,-,17,TRBJ1-4,TRBV4-3,CASSQDPIGAGDEKLFF,TGCGCCAGCAGCCAAGACCCCATCGGCGCAGGGGATGAAAAACTGTTTTTT
-,TRBD1,15,TRBJ1-2,TRBV19,CASSIGGQTNYGYTF,TGTGCCAGTAGTATTGGGGGACAGACCAACTATGGCTACACCTTC
-,-,14,TRBJ2-4,TRBV30,CAWSGLLAKNIQYF,TGTGCCTGGAGTGGACTTCTAGCCAAAAACATTCAGTACTTC
-,-,15,TRBJ1-1,TRBV24-1,CATAVGGGSATEAFF,TGTGCCACCGCTGTGGGGGGGGGATCGGCCACTGAAGCTTTCTTT
-,-,15,TRBJ2-7,TRBV5-1,CASSSNPRDNYEQYF,TGCGCCAGCAGCTCAAACCCCCGGGACAACTACGAGCAGTACTTC
once,TRBD1,15,TRBJ1-4,TRBV5-1,CASSFDRATNEKLFF,TGCGCCAGCAGCTTTGACAGGGCAACTAATGAAAAACTGTTTTTT
-,-,16,TRBJ1-1,TRBV4-3,CASSQDLSRVRGEAFF,TGCGCCAGCAGCCAAGATTTGAGCAGGGTGAGAGGTGAAGCTTTCTTT
-,TRBD1,14,TRBJ1-2,TRBV18,CASSPGQGVYGYTF,TGTGCCAGCTCACCTGGACAGGGAGTCTATGGCTACACCTTC
-,-,14,TRBJ1-6,TRBV5-1,CASSAGTLYSPLHF,TGCGCCAGCAGCGCCGGGACTCTATATTCACCCCTCCACTTT
-,-,13,TRBJ2-3,TRBV11-3,CASSLGYGVTQYF,TGTGCCAGCAGCTTAGGTTACGGGGTGACGCAGTATTTT
once,-,17,TRBJ1-5,TRBV28,CASSLRSRRSVNQPQHF,TGTGCCAGCAGTTTAAGGAGCCGTCGCAGCGTCAATCAGCCCCAGCATTTT
-,TRBD2,14,TRBJ2-5,TRBV5-1,CASTLAGDQETQYF,TGCGCCAGCACACTAGCGGGGGACCAAGAGACCCAGTACTTC